One T cell receptor beta chain is described in this entry. V lost 0 bases and J 3 bases, leaving 4 bases between the germline ends. CDR1 is SGHTS and CDR2 is YDEGEE in the germline V gene. The CDR3 contains 12 residues. Here immunoSEQ multiplex PCR was the method, and the copy in TCRdb shows in-frame clones only, minus some. The table lists about 68,000 clones, around nine tenths of them singletons. This specimen comes from a study of OX40 agonist ivuxolimab in advanced cancers. This chain joins TRBV5-8 and TRBJ2-7; D gene uncertain. The receptor's source is an adult with an advanced solid tumor such as melanoma, head and neck, liver or kidney cancer. This specimen was CD4+ or CD8+ T cells sorted from blood, taken in a trial of the OX40 agonist ivuxolimab. The CDR3 is CASSLVSYEQYF. CDR3 in DNA: TGTGCCAGCAGCTTGGTCAGCTACGAGCAGTACTTC.